The 9 T cell receptor beta chains presented below share a single source sample, sequenced in a study of human T cells and chemical hapten exposure. One entry per CDR3 protein, called by TCRdb with MiXCR from the RACE reads. Of approximately 68,000 distinct CDR3 sequences in the sample, 8.5% were seen once. Time point described: patch test 2, 6 weeks after DPC sensitization. Treatment: therapeutic diphenylcyclopropenone sensitization with weekly scalp DPC. The input for sequencing was whole blood, taken in connection with sensitization to the hapten diphenylcyclopropenone (DPC). Receptor source: a woman aged 50 to 60 with alopecia areata. Some clones in this sample may be carry-over from other donors' samples.

This clonotype has ten or more counts. The chain links TRBV28 to TRBJ2-2, with D possibly being TRBD1 (6 bases). This CDR3 has 15 residues. Germline lookup yields CDR1 MDHEN and CDR2 SYDVKM. V lost 6 bases, J lost 7 bases, and 18 bases lay in between. The CDR3 loop is CASRTPTGRFGELFF. CDR3 DNA: TGTGCCAGCAGGACACCGACAGGCCGATTCGGGGAGCTGTTTTTT.

In its sample, this clonotype was seen many times. The V and J genes are TRBV2 and TRBJ1-5, with D tentatively TRBD1 (5 bases). The CDR3 runs 15 residues. Deletions cut 1 base from V and 5 bases from J, with 12 bases between. Germline lookup yields CDR1 SNHLY and CDR2 FYNNEI. CDR3: CASSEGTRGDQPQHF. The CDR3 DNA is TGTGCCAGCAGTGAAGGGACACGTGGGGATCAGCCCCAGCATTTT.

There are a few counts of this clonotype. J is TRBJ1-1 and V is TRBV6-5; D uncertain. The CDR3 spans 13 residues. Germline loops: CDR1 MNHEY, CDR2 SVGAGI. V shed 5 bases and J shed 11 bases, with 18 bases lying between them. CDR3 in amino acids: CASSPPSAGRAFF. The DNA of the CDR3 is TGTGCCAGCAGTCCCCCTTCGGCAGGCCGGGCTTTCTTT.

This clonotype occurred many times. The J gene is TRBJ1-1, the V gene TRBV30; unclear D gene. V lost 7 bases, J lost 0 bases, and 9 bases lay in between. The CDR3 extends over 12 amino acids. In germline, CDR1 is GTSNPN, CDR2 SVGIG (reference sequence). The CDR3 here is CASLTVNTEAFF. DNA of the CDR3: TGTGCCTCCCTAACGGTGAACACTGAAGCTTTCTTT.

In its sample, this clonotype was seen many times. V usage is TRBV12-3 or TRBV12-4 and J usage is TRBJ2-6; TRBD1 agrees at 9 bases. V gave up 5 bases and J gave up 4 bases; unmatched junction bases: 6. The length of the CDR3 is 16 residues. The CDR3 DNA reads TGTGCCAGCAGTATGGGGACAGGGAGCGGGGCCAACGTCCTGACTTTC. It translates to CASSMGTGSGANVLTF.

This clonotype was observed a few times. The chain employs TRBV12-3 or TRBV12-4 and TRBJ1-1; 7 bases are shared with TRBD1. The CDR3 extends over 14 amino acids. J gave up 3 bases and V 4 bases, and 5 bases lay outside the gene matches. CDR3 residues: CASSSMGQHTEAFF. For the CDR3, the DNA is TGTGCCAGCAGTTCGATGGGACAGCACACTGAAGCTTTCTTT.

The V gene is TRBV30, the J gene TRBJ2-7, with 8 positions matching TRBD2. The CDR3 sequence is 13 residues long. The germline CDR1 and CDR2 sequences are GTSNPN and SVGIG (reference sequence). Trimming removed 7 bases from V and 0 bases from J; junction bases left unmatched: 5. CDR3 residues: CAYATSASYEQYF. DNA of the CDR3: TGTGCCTATGCGACTAGCGCCTCCTACGAGCAGTACTTC.

V and J are TRBV15 and TRBJ2-5, with TRBD1 as a possible D gene (5 bases). Trimming left V 3 bases short and J 3 bases short, with 8 bases between. The CDR3 extends over 13 amino acids. CDR1 and CDR2 from the germline V gene are LNHNV and YYDKDF (reference sequence). CDR3: CATSSGREETQYF. CDR3 in DNA: TGTGCCACCAGCAGCGGCAGGGAAGAGACCCAGTACTTC.

Ten or more counts support this clonotype. The chain is built from TRBV27 and TRBJ1-4; no definite D call. The CDR3 loop spans 15 amino acids. The V gene lost 5 bases and the J gene lost 0 bases, with 10 bases spanning the gap. Per germline, CDR1 MNHEY and CDR2 SMNVEV (reference sequence). CDR3: CASSRAPATNEKLFF. The CDR3 DNA sequence: TGTGCCAGCAGTAGGGCACCTGCAACTAATGAAAAACTGTTTTTT.